The entry below gives a single T cell receptor (beta chain) sequence along with its context. These data come from a study of blood T cell repertoires in COVID-19. This study enrolled people aged roughly 18 to 89 from about 26 US geographic areas. Using immunoSEQ multiplex PCR, the repertoire was profiled, and TCRdb retains in-frame clones only, with some absent. Found here are about 480,000 clones, over 75% of them singletons; the top ten hold 1.8%. This receptor was identified in a woman aged 40 to 55 who had recovered from COVID-19. Sequenced sample: PBMCs or T cells enriched from blood (not recorded which).

The CDR3 loop is CASSPLSGRTPNYGYTF. The CDR3 DNA reads as TGTGCCAGCAGCCCCCTCTCTGGCAGGACACCTAACTATGGCTACACCTTC. This chain connects TRBV5-6 to TRBJ1-2; maybe TRBD1 (5 bases). The CDR3 has 17 residues. Trimming took 4 bases from V and 0 from J, leaving 19 bases between them. Germline V gene lookup returns CDR1 SGHDT and CDR2 YYEEEE. Drawing the rest from reference TRBV5-6 and TRBJ1-2, the complete variable domain is DAGVTQSPTHLIKTRGQQVTLRCSPKSGHDTVSWYQQALGQGPQFIFQYYEEEERQRGNFPDRFSGHQFPNYSSELNVNALLLGDSALYLCASSPLSGRTPNYGYTFGSGTRLTVV.